This passage covers 8 T cell receptor beta chains from one sample sequenced in a study of cytomegalovirus exposure and HLA in healthy donors. The PCR had 60 Vbeta and 13 Jbeta primers. Using immunoSEQ multiplex PCR, the repertoire was profiled, and TCRdb retains in-frame clones only, with some absent. This table holds some 170,000 clones, about 80% found once. Sequenced: PBMCs. The receptors were gathered from a man aged 40-49 years in good health and CMV-seronegative.

The V and J genes are TRBV25-1 and TRBJ1-2; D unresolved. The germline CDR1 and CDR2 sequences are MGHDK and SYGVNS. The CDR3 is 15 residues long. The V end lost 3 bases, the J end lost 6 bases, and 17 bases lay between the germline ends. In nucleotides, the CDR3 is TGTGCCAGCAGTGATTGGCGGGTTCGTAAGGATGGCTACACCTTC. Translating gives CASSDWRVRKDGYTF.

The J gene is TRBJ2-1, the V gene TRBV6-4, with 8 nucleotides matching TRBD2. The length of the CDR3 is 15 residues. Germline V CDR1 and CDR2: MRHNA, SNTAGT. Trimming cost V 2 bases and J 3 bases; bases outside gene matches: 3. In DNA form, the CDR3 reads TGTGCCAGCAGTGACAGCGGGAGACTCTACAATGAGCAGTTCTTC. It translates to CASSDSGRLYNEQFF.

The chain recombines TRBV27 with TRBJ1-4; TRBD1 is a possible D gene (6 bases). Germline CDR1 MNHEY, CDR2 SMNVEV (reference sequence). The germline V and J ends were trimmed by 5 bases and 7 bases, with 11 bases remaining between them. This CDR3 has 13 residues. The CDR3 DNA reads TGTGCCAGCAGTCCGCGGACAGCTGAAAAACTGTTTTTT. Its protein is CASSPRTAEKLFF.

This chain links TRBV12-1 with TRBJ2-1; the D call TRBD2 from the table was never checked on the DNA. TRBV12-1 is assigned pseudogene status. CDR3 length equals 17 residues. The CDR3 nucleotides read TGTGCCAGCACTCTCATGGGGGAGGGAAGCTCCTACAATGAGCAGTTCTTC. Its translation is CASTLMGEGSSYNEQFF.

The V call is TRBV7-2, the J call TRBJ2-7, with 7 nucleotides matching TRBD2. The CDR3 spans 14 residues. Trimming at V came to 5 bases and at J to 2 bases, leaving 6 bases not matched to a gene. Germline lookup yields CDR1 SGHTA and CDR2 FQGNSA. For the CDR3, the DNA is TGTGCCAGCAGCAATGCCGGGACTACCTACGAGCAGTACTTC. It is translated as CASSNAGTTYEQYF.

The chain couples TRBV14 to TRBJ2-4, with D tentatively TRBD1 (6 bases). Trimming shortened V by 0 bases and J by 6 bases, and 12 bases separated the two germline ends. This CDR3 has 15 residues. Per the germline V gene, CDR1 is SGHDN and CDR2 is FVKESK. The CDR3 protein is CASSQDRGPLNIQYF. The CDR3 DNA follows: TGTGCCAGCAGCCAAGACAGGGGCCCATTAAACATTCAGTACTTC.

The rearrangement links TRBV2 to TRBJ2-7; maybe TRBD2 (5 bases). Germline V gene data show CDR1 as SNHLY and CDR2 as FYNNEI. This CDR3 region has 14 residues. Trimming stripped 6 bases from V and 4 bases from J, with 16 bases between. CDR3 sequence reads: CASRQLAGGYEQYF. CDR3 DNA sequence: TGTGCCAGCAGGCAACTTGCGGGTGGATACGAGCAGTACTTC.

V gene TRBV6-5 combines with J gene TRBJ2-2; 7 nucleotides line up with TRBD2. The germline V gene has CDR1 MNHEY and CDR2 SVGAGI. J gave up 5 bases and V 7 bases, and 7 bases lay outside the gene matches. CDR3 size: 14 residues. The CDR3 loop is CASTVWEGTGELFF. The DNA for the CDR3 is TGTGCCAGCACCGTTTGGGAGGGGACCGGGGAGCTGTTTTTT.